The 31 T cell receptor beta chains below come from one sample, sequenced in a study of shared clonotypes between healthy human individuals. TCRdb's copy holds only in-frame clones and misses some; the assay was immunoSEQ multiplex PCR. This sample carries 300,000 to 400,000 clones, about 74% of them seen once, and the ten largest clones take 10%. The sequenced sample was memory CD4+ T cells sorted from blood. Subset meaning: CD45RA-negative fraction. These receptors were taken from a man aged 25 to 40 in good health.

The V call is TRBV13, the J call TRBJ1-3; D perhaps matches TRBD1 (5 bases). Germline V gives CDR1 PRHDT, CDR2 FYEKMQ (reference sequence). V lost 2 bases, J lost 2 bases, and 7 bases lay in between. The CDR3 runs 14 residues. The CDR3 loop reads CASSLRGAGNTIYF. CDR3 DNA: TGTGCCAGCAGCTTACGGGGGGCTGGAAACACCATATATTTT.

J is TRBJ2-7 and V is TRBV7-9, with D uncertain. Germline-derived CDR1 and CDR2 are SEHNR and FQNEAQ (reference sequence). Trimming left V 5 bases short and J 7 bases short, with 21 bases between. The length of the CDR3 is 15 residues. The CDR3 region is CASSPMGLGHQEQYF. The CDR3 bases are TGTGCCAGCAGCCCTATGGGGTTGGGTCATCAAGAGCAGTACTTC. Looking up the rest from reference TRBV7-9 and TRBJ2-7 gives the full variable domain: DTGVSQNPRHKITKRGQNVTFRCDPISEHNRLYWYRQTLGQGPEFLTYFQNEAQLEKSRLLSDRFSAERPKGSFSTLEIQRTEQGDSAMYLCASSPMGLGHQEQYFGPGTRLTVT.

The rearrangement joins TRBV11-2 to TRBJ1-1; maybe TRBD1 (6 bases). CDR3 length: 14 amino acids. CDR1 and CDR2 (germline): SGHAT, FQNNGV. V was clipped by 0 bases and J by 5 bases, with 10 bases between them. The CDR3 protein is CASSLEARGTEAFF. CDR3 sequence (DNA): TGTGCCAGCAGCTTAGAAGCCAGGGGAACTGAAGCTTTCTTT.

V usage is TRBV29-1 and J usage is TRBJ1-1, with D perhaps matching TRBD1 (6 bases). Germline V CDR1 and CDR2: SQVTM, ANQGSEA. Trimming removed 6 bases at V and 5 bases at J, with 16 bases between. The CDR3 consists of 13 residues. CDR3 region: CSVQGNPGTEAFF. DNA of the CDR3: TGCAGCGTACAGGGAAATCCGGGTACTGAAGCTTTCTTT.

This chain joins TRBV11-2 and TRBJ2-3, with D perhaps given as TRBD1 or TRBD2 (5 bases each). The CDR3 is 16 residues long. Trimming removed 0 bases at V and 6 bases at J, with 16 bases between. In germline, CDR1 is SGHAT, CDR2 FQNNGV. The CDR3 protein is CASSLDGVIYRDTQYF. In nucleotides, the CDR3 is TGTGCCAGCAGCTTAGACGGGGTTATCTACAGGGATACGCAGTATTTT.

CDR3: CASSSPQGYGYTF. CDR3 nucleotides: TGTGCCAGCAGCTCCCCTCAGGGCTATGGCTACACCTTC. J is TRBJ1-2 and V is TRBV7-2, with a tentative D call TRBD1 (5 bases). Germline V CDR1 and CDR2: SGHTA, FQGNSA. The CDR3 is made up of 13 amino acids. Trimming took 4 bases from V and 4 from J, leaving 10 bases between them.

The rearrangement uses TRBV15 and TRBJ2-5; a possible D gene is TRBD2 (6 bases). Germline V gene lookup returns CDR1 LNHNV and CDR2 YYDKDF (reference sequence). The germline V and J ends were trimmed by 0 bases and 7 bases, with 27 bases remaining between them. The CDR3 length is 19 residues. The CDR3 DNA follows: TGTGCCACCAGCAGAGATCCGCCTGCGGGGAGCCCCGTATCAACGACCCAGTACTTC. Amino acid sequence: CATSRDPPAGSPVSTTQYF.

The gene calls are TRBV29-1 and TRBJ1-1; 8 positions match TRBD1. Germline-derived CDR1 and CDR2 are SQVTM and ANQGSEA. V trimming: 8 bases; J trimming: 1 base; junction bases outside the gene matches: 6. This CDR3 is 13 amino acids long. The CDR3 loop reads CSSGQGQNTEAFF. DNA for the CDR3: TGCAGCTCAGGACAGGGCCAGAACACTGAAGCTTTCTTT. Combining the CDR3 with reference TRBV29-1 and TRBJ1-1 gives the whole variable domain SAVISQKPSRDICQRGTSLTIQCQVDSQVTMMFWYRQQPGQSLTLIATANQGSEATYESGFVIDKFPISRPNLTFSTLTVSNMSPEDSSIYLCSSGQGQNTEAFFGQGTRLTVV.

The chain recombines TRBV6-6 with TRBJ2-3; 7 bases line up with TRBD1. Trimming removed 6 bases from V and 6 bases from J; junction bases left unmatched: 0. There are 11 residues in the CDR3. Germline CDR1 reads MNHNY; CDR2 reads SVGAGI (reference sequence). The chain's CDR3 is CASRTGDTQYF. The CDR3 coding sequence is TGTGCCAGCAGGACAGGGGATACGCAGTATTTT.

The chain couples TRBV27 to TRBJ2-7; TRBD2 aligns across 7 bases. Per the germline V gene, CDR1 is MNHEY and CDR2 is SMNVEV (reference sequence). Germline trimming cut 5 bases from V and 3 bases from J; bases unmatched to any gene: 4. The CDR3 runs to 13 residues. The CDR3 protein is CASSRIAGYEQYF. CDR3 bases: TGTGCCAGCAGTAGAATAGCGGGCTACGAGCAGTACTTC.

This clone was seen ten or more times. CDR3 in DNA: TGCAGCGTTGCCCAGGGGATGGGCGAGCAGTACTTC. It translates to CSVAQGMGEQYF. The J gene is TRBJ2-7, the V gene TRBV29-1; perhaps TRBD1 as D (6 bases). Trimming shortened V by 4 bases and J by 6 bases, and 13 bases separated the two germline ends. The CDR3 has 12 amino acids. Germline CDR1 and CDR2: SQVTM and ANQGSEA.

The V gene is TRBV27, the J gene TRBJ1-5; D not certain. The CDR3 has 16 amino acids. V was cut by 5 bases and J by 0 bases, with 14 bases left in between. Germline V gene data show CDR1 as MNHEY and CDR2 as SMNVEV (reference sequence). The CDR3: CASSRLAADSNQPQHF. In nucleotides, the CDR3 is TGTGCCAGCAGTCGTCTCGCAGCCGATAGCAATCAGCCCCAGCATTTT.

The gene calls are TRBV14 and TRBJ1-2, with 10 bases lining up with TRBD1. The CDR3 runs to 17 residues. Germline values: CDR1 SGHDN, CDR2 FVKESK. V was pared by 1 base and J by 4 bases, with 9 bases of the junction left unmatched. The CDR3 nucleotides are TGTGCCAGCAGCCAAGGACAGGGGGCGGCGGAAACCTATGGCTACACCTTC. Protein product: CASSQGQGAAETYGYTF.

The rearrangement joins TRBV5-4 to TRBJ2-6, with D possibly matching TRBD1 (6 bases). Germline CDR1 reads SGHNT; CDR2 reads YYREEE (reference sequence). The CDR3 has 19 amino acids. The germline V and J ends were trimmed by 4 bases and 0 bases, with 20 bases remaining between them. CDR3: CASSPDRQDYHSGANVLTF. DNA for the CDR3: TGTGCCAGCAGCCCGGACCGACAGGATTACCACTCTGGGGCCAACGTCCTGACTTTC.

This chain links TRBV6-5 with TRBJ1-5, with D unclear. The germline V gene encodes CDR1 MNHEY and CDR2 SVGAGI. Trimming cost V 0 bases and J 4 bases, with 10 bases left between them. The CDR3 is 15 residues long. CDR3 sequence: CASSYSGLGNQPQHF. The CDR3 DNA follows: TGTGCCAGCAGTTACTCTGGGTTGGGGAATCAGCCCCAGCATTTT.

This chain links TRBV19 with TRBJ2-5; TRBD2 is a possible D gene (6 bases). CDR3 length equals 14 residues. The V and J ends lost 3 bases and 5 bases respectively, with 13 bases between them. CDR1 and CDR2 from the germline V gene are LNHDA and SQIVND (reference sequence). CDR3 loop: CASSMSSARETQYF. The CDR3 DNA reads as TGTGCCAGTAGTATGTCTAGCGCCCGGGAGACCCAGTACTTC.

The gene calls are TRBV5-4 and TRBJ2-1; 8 positions match TRBD2. J gave up 0 bases and V 3 bases, and 8 bases lay outside the gene matches. The CDR3 extends over 17 amino acids. The germline V gene has CDR1 SGHNT and CDR2 YYREEE (reference sequence). The CDR3 protein is CASSSRGREGSYNEQFF. In nucleotides, the CDR3 is TGTGCCAGCAGCTCAAGGGGTCGGGAGGGCTCCTACAATGAGCAGTTCTTC.

This clone appeared a few times. The chain has TRBV13 and TRBJ2-1; a possible D gene is TRBD1 (6 bases). Looked up from germline, CDR1 is PRHDT and CDR2 is FYEKMQ (reference sequence). Between the trimmed V and J ends, which lost 0 bases and 8 bases, there was a span of 11 bases. This CDR3 contains 14 residues. CDR3 sequence reads: CASSLGYRDDEQFF. The CDR3 DNA follows: TGTGCCAGCAGCTTAGGGTACAGGGACGATGAGCAGTTCTTC.

The rearrangement uses TRBV14 and TRBJ2-7; no clear D gene. V shed 0 bases and J shed 6 bases, with 9 bases lying between them. This CDR3 is built from 13 residues. CDR1 and CDR2 (germline): SGHDN, FVKESK. CDR3 sequence reads: CASSQDVWGEQYF. The CDR3 DNA follows: TGTGCCAGCAGCCAAGATGTCTGGGGCGAGCAGTACTTC.

There are a few counts of this clone. This chain joins TRBV27 and TRBJ2-5, with a possible D match to TRBD2 (6 bases). The V end was cut by 4 bases, the J end by 2 bases, with 23 bases between. Looked up from germline, CDR1 is MNHEY and CDR2 is SMNVEV (reference sequence). This CDR3 region has 18 residues. CDR3 sequence: CASSSHSGGKTGQETQYF. The DNA for the CDR3 is TGTGCCAGCAGTTCACACTCTGGCGGGAAAACGGGGCAAGAGACCCAGTACTTC.

Notes on this clone: The sample has other DNA sequences that encode this CDR3 too. The chain carries TRBV19 and TRBJ2-7, with TRBD1 matching 8 bases. This CDR3 comprises 14 residues. Trimming cost V 3 bases and J 4 bases; bases outside gene matches: 5. CDR1 is LNHDA, CDR2 SQIVND, per germline (reference sequence). CDR3 loop: CASSIGTGDYEQYF. The CDR3 DNA reads TGTGCCAGTAGTATTGGGACAGGTGATTACGAGCAGTACTTC.

V and J are TRBV6-5 and TRBJ2-7; 7 positions match TRBD1. This CDR3 is 15 amino acids long. J lost 6 bases, V lost 6 bases, and 14 bases had no gene match. Germline CDR1 and CDR2: MNHEY and SVGAGI. CDR3 nucleotides: TGTGCCAGCAGCCGAGAATCCGGGACAGTCTCCGAGCAGTACTTC. Amino acid sequence: CASSRESGTVSEQYF.

The CDR3 is CATSGALAGVNIQYF. CDR3 in DNA: TGTGCCACCAGCGGAGCCTTAGCGGGAGTGAACATTCAGTACTTC. The genes are TRBV15 and TRBJ2-4; TRBD2 agrees at 9 bases. This CDR3 has 15 residues. V lost 5 bases to trimming and J lost 7 bases; unmatched junction nucleotides: 9. Germline V gives CDR1 LNHNV, CDR2 YYDKDF (reference sequence).

The rearrangement uses TRBV25-1 and TRBJ2-7; 15 nucleotides align to TRBD2. The CDR3 length is 16 residues. Germline values: CDR1 MGHDK, CDR2 SYGVNS. The V and J ends lost 3 bases and 2 bases, in that order; junction bases with no gene match: 2. The CDR3 sequence is CASSDGLAGGPYEQYF. DNA of the CDR3: TGTGCCAGCAGTGACGGACTAGCGGGAGGGCCCTACGAGCAGTACTTC.

DNA for the CDR3: TGTGCCAGCAGCCTAAGCGGCTTTGCCTACAATGAGCAGTTCTTC. Translated: CASSLSGFAYNEQFF. The chain joins TRBV5-4 to TRBJ2-1; D is possibly TRBD2 (5 bases). CDR1 and CDR2 from the germline V gene are SGHNT and YYREEE (reference sequence). V lost 4 bases, J lost 2 bases, and 13 bases lay in between. The CDR3 runs 15 residues.

A few counts support this clone. The rearrangement links TRBV25-1 to TRBJ2-5, with a possible D match to TRBD1 (5 bases). V was pared by 2 bases and J by 1 base, with 8 bases between. The CDR3 has 14 residues. Germline-derived CDR1 and CDR2 are MGHDK and SYGVNS. CDR3 DNA sequence: TGTGCCAGCAGTGAACAGGGTGGCCAAGAGACCCAGTACTTC. Encoded protein: CASSEQGGQETQYF. The full variable domain, with the rest looked up from reference TRBV25-1 and TRBJ2-5, is EADIYQTPRYLVIGTGKKITLECSQTMGHDKMYWYQQDPGMELHLIHYSYGVNSTEKGDLSSESTVSRIRTEHFPLTLESARPSHTSQYLCASSEQGGQETQYFGPGTRLLVL.

This clone has only one observation. This rearrangement joins TRBV15 to TRBJ1-3; tentatively, D is TRBD1 (6 bases). The CDR3 consists of 16 residues. The germline V and J ends were trimmed by 0 bases and 2 bases, with 11 bases remaining between them. The germline gives CDR1 LNHNV, CDR2 YYDKDF (reference sequence). CDR3 region: CATSREFTGTGNTIYF. DNA for the CDR3: TGTGCCACCAGCAGAGAGTTTACAGGGACTGGAAACACCATATATTTT. Looking up the rest from reference TRBV15 and TRBJ1-3 gives the full variable domain: DAMVIQNPRYQVTQFGKPVTLSCSQTLNHNVMYWYQQKSSQAPKLLFHYYDKDFNNEADTPDNFQSRRPNTSFCFLDIRSPGLGDTAMYLCATSREFTGTGNTIYFGEGSWLTVV.

The table lists this clone with many counts. A read error may account for a junction end that differs from germline. This chain links TRBV28 with TRBJ1-5; D remains ambiguous. The CDR3 has 16 amino acids. Germline V lookup: CDR1 MDHEN, CDR2 SYDVKM. The CDR3 bases are TGTGCCAGCAGGTTATGGAGGAGCCGCGGTAACCAGCCCCAGCATTTT. Translating it yields CASRLWRSRGNQPQHF.

The J gene is TRBJ2-5, the V gene TRBV28; a weak D match, TRBD1 (6 bases). Germline CDR1 and CDR2: MDHEN and SYDVKM. The CDR3 has 13 residues. Between the trimmed V and J ends, which lost 7 bases and 1 base, there was a span of 10 bases. The CDR3 sequence is CASNRVAQETQYF. The DNA of the CDR3 is TGTGCCAGCAACAGGGTCGCCCAAGAGACCCAGTACTTC.

This clone showed up just once. The chain combines TRBV7-6 with TRBJ2-7, with 8 bases matching TRBD2. CDR3 size: 15 residues. Trimming at V came to 1 base and at J to 3 bases, leaving 5 bases not matched to a gene. CDR1 and CDR2 (germline): SGHVS, FNYEAQ. CDR3 bases: TGTGCCAGCAGCTTAGGGCTAGCGGGTTTCTACGAGCAGTACTTC. Translated: CASSLGLAGFYEQYF.

The chain carries TRBV7-6 and TRBJ2-7; D remains unclear. V lost 1 base and J 3 bases, leaving 7 bases between the germline ends. In germline, CDR1 is SGHVS, CDR2 FNYEAQ. The CDR3 loop spans 13 amino acids. CDR3 in amino acids: CASSLGDNYEQYF. The CDR3 bases are TGTGCCAGCAGCTTAGGGGATAACTACGAGCAGTACTTC.